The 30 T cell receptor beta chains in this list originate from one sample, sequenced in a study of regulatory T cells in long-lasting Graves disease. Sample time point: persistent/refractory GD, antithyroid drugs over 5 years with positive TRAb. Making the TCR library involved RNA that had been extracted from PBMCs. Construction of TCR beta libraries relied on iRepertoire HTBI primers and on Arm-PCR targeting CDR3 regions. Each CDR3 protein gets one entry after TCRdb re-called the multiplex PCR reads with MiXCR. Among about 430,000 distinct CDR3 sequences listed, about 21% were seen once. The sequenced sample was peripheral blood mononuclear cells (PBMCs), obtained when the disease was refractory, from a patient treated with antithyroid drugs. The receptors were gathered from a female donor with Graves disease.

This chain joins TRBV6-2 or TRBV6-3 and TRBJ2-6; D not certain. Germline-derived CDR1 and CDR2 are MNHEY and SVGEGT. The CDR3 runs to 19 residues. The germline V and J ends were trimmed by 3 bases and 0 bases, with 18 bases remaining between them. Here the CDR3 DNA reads TGTGCCAGCAGTTATTTAAGAAAACAGTTGAGCTCTGGGGCCAACGTCCTGACTTTC. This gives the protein CASSYLRKQLSSGANVLTF.

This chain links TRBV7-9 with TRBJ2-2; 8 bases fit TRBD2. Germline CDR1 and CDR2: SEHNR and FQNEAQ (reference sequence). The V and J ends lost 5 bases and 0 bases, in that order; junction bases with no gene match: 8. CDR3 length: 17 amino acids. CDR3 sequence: CASSPSGTRANTGELFF. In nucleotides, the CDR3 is TGTGCCAGCAGCCCCTCCGGGACTAGGGCGAACACCGGGGAGCTGTTTTTT.

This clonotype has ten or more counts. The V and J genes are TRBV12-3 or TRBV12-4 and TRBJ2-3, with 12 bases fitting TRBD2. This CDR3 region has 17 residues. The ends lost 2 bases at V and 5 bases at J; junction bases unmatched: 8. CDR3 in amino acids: CASSLPPGLAGKDTQYF. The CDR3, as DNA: TGTGCCAGCAGTTTACCACCGGGACTAGCGGGTAAAGATACGCAGTATTTT.

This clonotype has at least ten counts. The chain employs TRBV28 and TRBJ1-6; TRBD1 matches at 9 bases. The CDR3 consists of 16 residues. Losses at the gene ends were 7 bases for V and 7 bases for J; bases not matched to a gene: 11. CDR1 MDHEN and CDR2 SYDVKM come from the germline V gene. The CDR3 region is CASIGADRGLNSPLHF. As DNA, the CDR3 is TGTGCCAGCATCGGAGCCGACAGGGGGTTAAATTCACCCCTCCACTTT.

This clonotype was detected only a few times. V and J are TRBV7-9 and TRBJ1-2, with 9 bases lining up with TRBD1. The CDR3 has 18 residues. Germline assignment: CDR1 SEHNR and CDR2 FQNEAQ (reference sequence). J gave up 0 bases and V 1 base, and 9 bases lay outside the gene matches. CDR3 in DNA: TGTGCCAGCAGCTTAGAACCGGGACAGGGCGAAGCTAACTATGGCTACACCTTC. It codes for CASSLEPGQGEANYGYTF.

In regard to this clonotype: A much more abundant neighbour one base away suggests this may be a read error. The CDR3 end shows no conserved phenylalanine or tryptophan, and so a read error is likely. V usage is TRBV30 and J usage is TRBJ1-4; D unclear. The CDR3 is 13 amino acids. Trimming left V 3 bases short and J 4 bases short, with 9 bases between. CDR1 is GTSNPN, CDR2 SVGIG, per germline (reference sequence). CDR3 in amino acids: CAWRARGNEKLFS. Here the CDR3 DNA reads TGTGCCTGGAGGGCCCGGGGTAATGAAAAACTGTTTTCT.

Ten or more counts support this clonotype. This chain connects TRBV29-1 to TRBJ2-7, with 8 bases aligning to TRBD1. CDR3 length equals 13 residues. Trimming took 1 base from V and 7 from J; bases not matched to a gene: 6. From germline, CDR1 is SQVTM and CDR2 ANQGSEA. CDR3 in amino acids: CSVEGGQGWEQYF. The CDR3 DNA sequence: TGCAGCGTTGAAGGCGGACAGGGTTGGGAGCAGTACTTC.

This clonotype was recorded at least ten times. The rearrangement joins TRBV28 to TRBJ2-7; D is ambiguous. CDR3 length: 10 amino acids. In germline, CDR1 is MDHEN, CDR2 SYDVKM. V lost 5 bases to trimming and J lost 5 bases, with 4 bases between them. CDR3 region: CASSTHEQYF. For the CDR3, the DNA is TGTGCCAGCAGTACCCACGAGCAGTACTTC.

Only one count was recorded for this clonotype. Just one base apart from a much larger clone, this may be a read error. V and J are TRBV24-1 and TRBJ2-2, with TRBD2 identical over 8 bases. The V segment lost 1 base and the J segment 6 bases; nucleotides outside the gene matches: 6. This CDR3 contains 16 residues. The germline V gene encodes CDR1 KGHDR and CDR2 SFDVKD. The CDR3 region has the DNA TGTGCCACCAGTGATTTAGGGACTAGTGGTGCCGGGGAGCTGTTTTTT. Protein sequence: CATSDLGTSGAGELFF.

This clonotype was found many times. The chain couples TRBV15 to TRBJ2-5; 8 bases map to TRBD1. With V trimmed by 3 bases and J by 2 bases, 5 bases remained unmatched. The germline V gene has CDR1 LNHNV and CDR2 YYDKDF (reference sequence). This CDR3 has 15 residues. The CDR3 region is CATSSGTGPQETQYF. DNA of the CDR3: TGTGCCACCAGCAGCGGGACAGGACCGCAAGAGACCCAGTACTTC.

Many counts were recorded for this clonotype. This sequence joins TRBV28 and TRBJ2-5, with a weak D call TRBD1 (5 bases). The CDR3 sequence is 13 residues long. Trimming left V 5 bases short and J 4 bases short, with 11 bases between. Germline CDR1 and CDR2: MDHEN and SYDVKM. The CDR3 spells CASSLGAVETQYF. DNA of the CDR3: TGTGCCAGCAGTCTAGGGGCGGTAGAGACCCAGTACTTC.

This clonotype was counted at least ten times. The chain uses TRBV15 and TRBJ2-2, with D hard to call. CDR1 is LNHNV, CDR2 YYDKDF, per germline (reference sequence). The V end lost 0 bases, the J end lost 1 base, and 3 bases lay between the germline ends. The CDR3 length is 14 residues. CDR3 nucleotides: TGTGCCACCAGCAGAGAGGGGAACACCGGGGAGCTGTTTTTT. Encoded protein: CATSREGNTGELFF.

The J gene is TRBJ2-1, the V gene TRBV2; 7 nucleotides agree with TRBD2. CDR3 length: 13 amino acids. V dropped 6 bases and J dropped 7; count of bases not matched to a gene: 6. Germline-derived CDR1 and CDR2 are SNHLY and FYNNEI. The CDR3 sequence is CASSPGRGNEQFF. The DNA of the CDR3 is TGTGCCAGCAGCCCGGGGCGGGGGAATGAGCAGTTCTTC.

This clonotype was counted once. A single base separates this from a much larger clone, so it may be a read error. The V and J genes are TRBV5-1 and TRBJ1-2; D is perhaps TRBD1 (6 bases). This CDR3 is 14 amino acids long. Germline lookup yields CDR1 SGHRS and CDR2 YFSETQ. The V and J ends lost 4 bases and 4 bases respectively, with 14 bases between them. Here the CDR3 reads CASSGGRAAYGYTF. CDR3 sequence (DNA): TGCGCCAGCAGCGGGGGCAGGGCCGCCTATGGCTACACCTTC. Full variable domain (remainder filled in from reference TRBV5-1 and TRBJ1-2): KAGVTQTPRYLIKTRGQQVTLSCSPISGHRSVSWYQQTPGQGLQFLFEYFSETQRNKGNFPGRFSGRQFSNSRSEMNVSTLELGDSALYLCASSGGRAAYGYTFGSGTRLTVV.

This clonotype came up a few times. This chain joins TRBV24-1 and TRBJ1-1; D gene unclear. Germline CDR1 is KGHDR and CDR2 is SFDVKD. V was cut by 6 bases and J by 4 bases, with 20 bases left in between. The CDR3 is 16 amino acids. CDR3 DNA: TGTGCCACCAGTTCGGGTTCCGGTAAGGCGTCCACTGAAGCTTTCTTT. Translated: CATSSGSGKASTEAFF.

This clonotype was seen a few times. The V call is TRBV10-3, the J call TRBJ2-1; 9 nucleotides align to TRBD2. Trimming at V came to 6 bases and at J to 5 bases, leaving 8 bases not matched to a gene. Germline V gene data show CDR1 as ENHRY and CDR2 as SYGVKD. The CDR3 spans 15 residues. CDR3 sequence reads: CAIRFSGSGDNEQFF. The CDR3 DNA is TGTGCCATCAGATTTAGCGGGAGCGGTGACAATGAGCAGTTCTTC.

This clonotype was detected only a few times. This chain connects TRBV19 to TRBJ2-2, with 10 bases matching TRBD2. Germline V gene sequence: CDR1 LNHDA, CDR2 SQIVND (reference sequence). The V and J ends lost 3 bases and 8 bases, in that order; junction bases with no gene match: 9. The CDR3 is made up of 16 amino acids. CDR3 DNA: TGTGCCAGTAGTATGTATAGAGCGGGAGGGCCGGGGGAGCTGTTTTTT. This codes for CASSMYRAGGPGELFF.

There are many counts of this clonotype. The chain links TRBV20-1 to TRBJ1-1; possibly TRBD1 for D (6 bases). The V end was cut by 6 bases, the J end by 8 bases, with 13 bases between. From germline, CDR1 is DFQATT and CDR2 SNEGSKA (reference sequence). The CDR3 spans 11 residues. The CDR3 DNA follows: TGCAGTGCGAAAGGGGGTCTCGAAGCTTTCTTT. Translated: CSAKGGLEAFF.

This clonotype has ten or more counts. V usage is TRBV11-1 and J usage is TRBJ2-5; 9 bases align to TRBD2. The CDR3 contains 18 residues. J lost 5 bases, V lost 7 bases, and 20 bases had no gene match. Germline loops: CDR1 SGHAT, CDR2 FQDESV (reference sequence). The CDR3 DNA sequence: TGTGCCAGCACCACGGACCGGACTAGCGAGAAACCAAGGGAGACCCAGTACTTC. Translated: CASTTDRTSEKPRETQYF.

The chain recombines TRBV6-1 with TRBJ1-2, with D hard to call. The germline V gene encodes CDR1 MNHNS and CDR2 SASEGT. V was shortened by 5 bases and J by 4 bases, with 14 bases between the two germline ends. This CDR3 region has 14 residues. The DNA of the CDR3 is TGTGCCAGCAGTCCAGCCGCTAGATTCTATGGCTACACCTTC. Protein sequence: CASSPAARFYGYTF.

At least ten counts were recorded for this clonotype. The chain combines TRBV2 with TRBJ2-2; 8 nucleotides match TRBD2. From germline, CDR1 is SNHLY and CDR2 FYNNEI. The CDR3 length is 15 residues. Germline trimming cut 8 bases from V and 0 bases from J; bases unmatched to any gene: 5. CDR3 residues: CASRAGGPNTGELFF. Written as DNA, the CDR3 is TGTGCCAGCCGTGCGGGAGGCCCGAACACCGGGGAGCTGTTTTTT.

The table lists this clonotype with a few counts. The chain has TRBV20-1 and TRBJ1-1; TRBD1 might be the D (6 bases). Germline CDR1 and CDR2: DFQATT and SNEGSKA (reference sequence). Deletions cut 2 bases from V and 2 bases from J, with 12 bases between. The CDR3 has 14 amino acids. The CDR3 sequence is CSARRGQLNTEAFF. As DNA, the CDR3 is TGCAGTGCTAGACGGGGACAACTTAACACTGAAGCTTTCTTT.

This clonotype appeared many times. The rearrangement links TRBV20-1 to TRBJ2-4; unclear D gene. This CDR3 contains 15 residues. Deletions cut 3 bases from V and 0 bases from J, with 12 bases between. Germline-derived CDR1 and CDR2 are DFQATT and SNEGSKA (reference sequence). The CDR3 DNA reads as TGCAGTGCTAGTGACTTCACATTAGCCAAAAACATTCAGTACTTC. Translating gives CSASDFTLAKNIQYF.

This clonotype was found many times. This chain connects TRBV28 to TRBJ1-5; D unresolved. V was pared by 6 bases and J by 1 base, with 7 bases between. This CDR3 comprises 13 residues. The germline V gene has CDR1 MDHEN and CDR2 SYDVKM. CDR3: CASRSRSNQPQHF. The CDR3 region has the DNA TGTGCCAGCAGGTCCAGAAGCAATCAGCCCCAGCATTTT.

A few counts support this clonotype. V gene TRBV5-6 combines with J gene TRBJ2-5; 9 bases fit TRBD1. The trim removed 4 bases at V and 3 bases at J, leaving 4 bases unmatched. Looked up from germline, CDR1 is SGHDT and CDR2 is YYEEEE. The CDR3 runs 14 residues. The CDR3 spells CASSAGQGKETQYF. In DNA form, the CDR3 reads TGTGCCAGCAGCGCGGGACAGGGTAAAGAGACCCAGTACTTC.

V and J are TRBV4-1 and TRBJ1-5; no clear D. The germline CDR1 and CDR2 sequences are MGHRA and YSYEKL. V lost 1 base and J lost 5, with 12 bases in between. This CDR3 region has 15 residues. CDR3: CASSQGVLVDQPQHF. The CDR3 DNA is TGCGCCAGCAGCCAAGGGGTGTTGGTTGATCAGCCCCAGCATTTT.

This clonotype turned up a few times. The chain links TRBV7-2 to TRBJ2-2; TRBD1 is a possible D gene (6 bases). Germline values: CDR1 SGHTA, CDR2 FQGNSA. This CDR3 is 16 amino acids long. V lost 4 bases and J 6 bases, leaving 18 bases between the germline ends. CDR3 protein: CASSSGRGRGPGELFF. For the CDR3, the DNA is TGTGCCAGCAGCTCCGGCAGGGGAAGAGGTCCCGGGGAGCTGTTTTTT.

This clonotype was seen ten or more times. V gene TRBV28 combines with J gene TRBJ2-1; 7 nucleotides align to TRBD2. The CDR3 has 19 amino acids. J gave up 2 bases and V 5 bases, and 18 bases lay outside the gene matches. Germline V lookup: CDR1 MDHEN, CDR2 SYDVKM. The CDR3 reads CASSTAGLIGGRTYNEQFF. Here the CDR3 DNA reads TGTGCCAGCAGTACCGCTGGCCTAATAGGCGGGAGAACCTACAATGAGCAGTTCTTC.

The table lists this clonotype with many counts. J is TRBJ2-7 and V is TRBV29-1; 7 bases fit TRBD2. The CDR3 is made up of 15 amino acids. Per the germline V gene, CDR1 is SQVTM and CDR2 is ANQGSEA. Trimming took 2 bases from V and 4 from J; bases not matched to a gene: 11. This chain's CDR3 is CSVERERELGYEQYF. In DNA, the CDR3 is TGCAGCGTTGAAAGGGAGCGGGAACTAGGGTACGAGCAGTACTTC.

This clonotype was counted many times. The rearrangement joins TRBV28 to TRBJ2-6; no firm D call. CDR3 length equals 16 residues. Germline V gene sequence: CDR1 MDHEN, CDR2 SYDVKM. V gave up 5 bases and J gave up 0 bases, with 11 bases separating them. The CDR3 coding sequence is TGTGCCAGCAGTCAACACGTTTCCTCTGGGGCCAACGTCCTGACTTTC. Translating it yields CASSQHVSSGANVLTF.